The clone carrying this T cell receptor (beta chain) has just a few counts. Germline V gives CDR1 SEHNR, CDR2 FQNEAQ (reference sequence). V lost 4 bases and J lost 5; bases outside the gene matches: 10. This CDR3 region has 15 residues. The sample belongs to a study of T-cell memory formation after mild COVID-19. TCRdb processed the 5' RACE reads anew with MiXCR; each CDR3 protein has one entry. Here the sample spans roughly 410,000 distinct CDR3 sequences, 20% to 25% being singletons. The chain has TRBV7-9 and TRBJ2-5; 7 bases are shared with TRBD2. The sequence came from an adult woman who had mild COVID-19 (a few samples of this study predate the infection). Cell type and time point are not known. Material: PBMCs or a T cell subset sorted from them (not recorded which). CDR3 in amino acids: CASSSPIGRWETQYF. As DNA, the CDR3 is TGTGCCAGCAGCTCTCCGATCGGGAGGTGGGAGACCCAGTACTTC.